This is a list of T cell receptor beta chains from one sample in a study of T cells in Graves' hyperthyroidism and ophthalmopathy. In TCRdb, the multiplex PCR reads were re-called with MiXCR into one record per CDR3 protein. The top ten clones hold around 7.7% of a sample with roughly 740,000 distinct CDR3 sequences, 16% of them seen once. The material sequenced was blood. All receptors come from a man younger than 35 with Graves' hyperthyroidism. CDR3s include the opening cysteine and the closing phenylalanine or tryptophan. The D gene is left open where the match is weak. Rows give clone size only sometimes, using once, few, many, or a class for an expanded clone.

J gene | clone size | V gene | D gene | CDR3 DNA | CDR3 protein
TRBJ1-2 | few | TRBV7-2 | TRBD1 | TGTGCCAGCAGCCCGGACAGGTCCTCTAGTAACTATGGCTACACCTTC | CASSPDRSSSNYGYTF
TRBJ2-2 | few | TRBV9 | TRBD2 | TGTGCCAGCAGCGTAGGTCTCCAAACTAGCGGGAAGTCAACCGGGGAGCTGTTTTTT | CASSVGLQTSGKSTGELFF
TRBJ2-2 | NA | TRBV30 | NA | TGTGCCTGGAGGAGTTTTCAGGGGATAGCCGGGGAGCTGTTTTTT | CAWRSFQGIAGELFF
TRBJ2-3 | NA | TRBV15 | TRBD1 | TGTGCCACCAGCGCCAGGGGGCAAGATACGCAGTATTTT | CATSARGQDTQYF
TRBJ2-5 | NA | TRBV7-2 | NA | TGTGCCAGCAGTTCGCAGGGGGGGAGGGAAAAATACTTC | CASSSQGGREKYF
TRBJ1-1 | NA | TRBV29-1 | NA | TGCAGCGCTGGGACGGGGAACACTGAAGCTTTCTTT | CSAGTGNTEAFF
TRBJ2-1 | few | TRBV7-9 | TRBD1 | TGTGCCAGCAGTCCGGGACAGTACTTCAATGAGCAGTTCTTC | CASSPGQYFNEQFF
TRBJ1-6 | few | TRBV7-2 | NA | TGTGCCAGCAGCAACGGCCGGGCCTCACCCCTCCACTTT | CASSNGRASPLHF
TRBJ2-1 | many | TRBV12-3/TRBV12-4 | NA | TGTGCCAGCAGTTTAGAAGCGGACGAGGTTGAGCAGTTCTTC | CASSLEADEVEQFF
TRBJ1-1 | many | TRBV11-3 | TRBD1 | TGTGCCAGCAGCACCGGGACAGGGGCCCCGAACACTGAAGCTTTCTTT | CASSTGTGAPNTEAFF
TRBJ1-5 | NA | TRBV28 | NA | TGTGCCAGCAGTCAACTAGGGGCAGGCTTGGACAATCAGCCCCAGCATTTT | CASSQLGAGLDNQPQHF
TRBJ2-3 | many | TRBV6-6 | NA | TGTGCCAGCAGTTACTACTATTTAACGACAGATACGCAGTATTTT | CASSYYYLTTDTQYF
TRBJ2-2 | NA | TRBV18 | NA | TGTGCCAGCTCCTCGATAGGGTTAGCGGAGATCGCGAACACCGGGGAGCTGTTTTTT | CASSSIGLAEIANTGELFF
TRBJ2-7 | few | TRBV3-1 | NA | TGTGCCAACAGCCAAGGCAGTATTACCTACGAGCAGTACTTC | CANSQGSITYEQYF
TRBJ2-5 | many | TRBV20-1 | NA | TGCAGTGTGGGGGCTTCAAAGCAGGAGACCCAGTACTTC | CSVGASKQETQYF
TRBJ2-4 | many | TRBV6-1 | TRBD1 | TGTGCCAGCAGTGATTCGCGGGACAGGAGAAGGGACATTCAGTACTTC | CASSDSRDRRRDIQYF
TRBJ2-5 | few | TRBV5-5 | NA | TGTGCCAGCAGCGGTCAGGGCCCTGGTGAGACCCAGTACTTC | CASSGQGPGETQYF
TRBJ2-1 | many | TRBV2 | NA | TGTGCCAGCAGTGGCCAGACGGGGCAGCAGTTCTTC | CASSGQTGQQFF
TRBJ2-3 | many | TRBV18 | NA | TGTGCCAGCTCTCCTCCTTCTGGCACAGATACGCAGTATTTT | CASSPPSGTDTQYF
TRBJ2-1 | many | TRBV12-3/TRBV12-4 | NA | TGTGCCAGCACCCTGGTCCTGAATGAGCAGTTCTTC | CASTLVLNEQFF
TRBJ1-1 | NA | TRBV20-1 | NA | TGCAGTGCTAGTCGCCGGGGTTACACTGAAGCTTTCTTT | CSASRRGYTEAFF
TRBJ1-2 | many | TRBV12-3/TRBV12-4 | NA | TGTGCCAGCAGTTTAAACACCAACTATGGCTACACCTTC | CASSLNTNYGYTF
TRBJ2-7 | NA | TRBV29-1 | TRBD1 | TGCAGCGTGTCCGGGACAGGCTACGAGCAGTACTTC | CSVSGTGYEQYF
TRBJ2-1 | few | TRBV4-3 | NA | TGCGCCAGCAGCCAATATCACGGGCCCTCCTACAATGAGCAGTTCTTC | CASSQYHGPSYNEQFF
TRBJ2-2 | NA | TRBV28 | NA | TGTGCCAGCAGCACTAAGCCTAGCGACCACACCGGGGAGCTGTTTTTT | CASSTKPSDHTGELFF